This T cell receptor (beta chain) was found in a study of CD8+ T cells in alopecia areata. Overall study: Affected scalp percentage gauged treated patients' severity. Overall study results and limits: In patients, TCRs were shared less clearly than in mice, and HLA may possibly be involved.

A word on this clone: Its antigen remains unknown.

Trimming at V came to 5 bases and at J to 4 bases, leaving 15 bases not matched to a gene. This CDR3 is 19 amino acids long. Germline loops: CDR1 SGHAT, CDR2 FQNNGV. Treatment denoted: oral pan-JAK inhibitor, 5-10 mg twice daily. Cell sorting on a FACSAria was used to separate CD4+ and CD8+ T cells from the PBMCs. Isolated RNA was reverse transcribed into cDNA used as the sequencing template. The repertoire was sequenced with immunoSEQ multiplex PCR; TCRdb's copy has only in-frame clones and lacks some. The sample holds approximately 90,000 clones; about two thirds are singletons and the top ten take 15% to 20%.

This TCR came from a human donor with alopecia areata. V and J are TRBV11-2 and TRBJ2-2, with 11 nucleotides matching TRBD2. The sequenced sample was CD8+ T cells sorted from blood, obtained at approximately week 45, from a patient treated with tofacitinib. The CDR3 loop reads CASSATPAGSGGATGELFF. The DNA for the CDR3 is TGTGCCAGCAGCGCGACCCCGGCGGGTAGCGGGGGGGCCACCGGGGAGCTGTTTTTT. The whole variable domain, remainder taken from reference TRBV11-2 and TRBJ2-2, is EAGVAQSPRYKIIEKRQSVAFWCNPISGHATLYWYQQILGQGPKLLIQFQNNGVVDDSQLPKDRFSAERLKGVDSTLKIQPAKLEDSAVYLCASSATPAGSGGATGELFFGEGSRLTVL.